This T cell receptor (beta chain) was found in a study of neoadjuvant anti-PD-1 for oral cavity cancer. The study's findings and limits: Non-responders to neoadjuvant nivolumab had significantly more clonal PBMC T cells than responders.

With regard to this clone: Its matching antigen is unknown.

The germline V gene encodes CDR1 SGHTA and CDR2 FQGNSA. J gave up 7 bases and V 5 bases, and 10 bases lay outside the gene matches. The CDR3 is 15 residues long. TCRdb keeps only in-frame clones here, not all; method: immunoSEQ multiplex PCR. The table lists 60,000 to 80,000 clones, more than 65% of them singletons. The chain has TRBV7-2 and TRBJ2-2; 7 positions match TRBD2. Sequenced material: PBMCs, taken before nivolumab (anti-PD-1) treatment. The receptor comes from a person aged 35-79 years with oral cavity squamous cell carcinoma. The CDR3 loop reads CASSRMAGVSGELFF. The DNA of the CDR3 is TGTGCCAGCAGCCGTATGGCGGGGGTCAGCGGGGAGCTGTTTTTT.